Included here is one TCR beta chain sequence, with context. Its antigen is as yet unknown. This sample was taken from a study of T cell responses to AZD1222 COVID-19 vaccine. Here immunoSEQ multiplex PCR was the method, and the copy in TCRdb shows in-frame clones only, minus some. The sample lists some 140,000 clones; about 90% were seen once. Regarding the study as a whole: Baseline antibody screening turned up just six seropositive AZD1222 recipients.

This receptor was obtained from an adult in good health. Specimen: peripheral blood, collected on day 0 of AZD1222 vaccination.

CDR3 residues: CASGTGAYGYTF. The CDR3 DNA sequence: TGTGCCAGCGGCACAGGTGCCTATGGCTACACCTTC. V gene TRBV11-3 combines with J gene TRBJ1-2; weak D call: TRBD1 (5 bases). The V gene lost 8 bases and the J gene lost 4 bases, with 11 bases spanning the gap. The germline CDR1 and CDR2 sequences are SGHNT and YENEEA. This CDR3 is built from 12 residues. The full variable domain, rest sourced from reference TRBV11-3 and TRBJ1-2, is EAGVVQSPRYKIIEKKQPVAFWCNPISGHNTLYWYLQNLGQGPELLIRYENEEAVDDSQLPKDRFSAERLKGVDSTLKIQPAELGDSAVYLCASGTGAYGYTFGSGTRLTVV.